This T cell receptor (beta chain) originates from a study of early T cells in non-severe SARS-CoV-2 infection. Study context: Bulk RNA taken from unsorted whole blood was sequenced, leaving chains unpaired.

This clonotype has at least ten counts. With V trimmed by 3 bases and J by 6 bases, 5 bases remained unmatched. Germline V gives CDR1 LGHNT, CDR2 FRNRAP. The CDR3 consists of 14 residues. TCRdb re-analysed the 5' RACE reads in MiXCR, keeping a single row per CDR3 protein. Found here are 70,000 or so distinct CDR3 sequences, roughly an eighth of them singletons; the top ten hold around 1.7%. V gene TRBV12-5 combines with J gene TRBJ2-7; 10 bases fit TRBD2. Sequences were obtained from whole blood. The clonotype comes from an adult who was a healthcare worker with PCR-confirmed SARS-CoV-2 infection or an uninfected control (not recorded which). The CDR3 reads CASGFTSGVGEQYF. The CDR3 DNA follows: TGTGCTAGTGGTTTCACTAGCGGGGTAGGCGAGCAGTACTTC.